A selection of T cell receptor beta chains follows, all from one sample in a study of shared clonotypes between healthy human individuals. Produced via immunoSEQ multiplex PCR; TCRdb's table is partial and in-frame only. Of over a million clones listed, roughly 98.5% are singletons. The source material was naive CD4+ T cells sorted from blood. These receptors were obtained from a man aged 25 to 40 in good health. Both conserved end residues are part of each CDR3. The order of the fields is J gene, clone size, V gene, D gene, CDR3 DNA, CDR3 protein. D genes are given only for firm matches. Rows may omit the clone size; those that give it use once, few, many or a size class.

J: TRBJ2-1; size: -; V: TRBV13; D: TRBD2; DNA: TGTGCCAGCAGCTTAGGGGCTAGCGGGACGGGCAATGAGCAGTTCTTC; CDR3: CASSLGASGTGNEQFF
J: TRBJ1-4; size: -; V: TRBV4-1; D: TRBD1; DNA: TGCGCCAGCAGCCAAGTAAAGACAGGGCGGCTTATGGAAAAACTGTTTTTT; CDR3: CASSQVKTGRLMEKLFF
J: TRBJ2-7; size: -; V: TRBV19; D: TRBD2; DNA: TGTGCCAGTAGTATGACTAGCGGGAGACCCTTGCACGAGCAGTACTTC; CDR3: CASSMTSGRPLHEQYF
J: TRBJ1-1; size: -; V: TRBV4-2; D: -; DNA: TGTGCCAGCAGCCAAGATGTGCACAACACTGAAGCTTTCTTT; CDR3: CASSQDVHNTEAFF
J: TRBJ1-1; size: -; V: TRBV6-5; D: TRBD1; DNA: TGTGCCAGCAGTTATTCCGGGACAGGGGAGTTTGAAGCTTTCTTT; CDR3: CASSYSGTGEFEAFF
J: TRBJ2-7; size: -; V: TRBV5-6; D: TRBD2; DNA: TGTGCCAGCAGCTTGCCGTCTAGCGGGTACTACGAGCAGTACTTC; CDR3: CASSLPSSGYYEQYF
J: TRBJ2-4; size: -; V: TRBV7-9; D: TRBD2; DNA: TGTGCCAGCAGCTTGGGACTAGCGGGAGGGGACATTCAGTACTTC; CDR3: CASSLGLAGGDIQYF
J: TRBJ2-2; size: -; V: TRBV29-1; D: -; DNA: TGCAGCATCCAAGTGAGCGGCCCCACCGGGGAGCTGTTTTTT; CDR3: CSIQVSGPTGELFF
J: TRBJ1-2; size: -; V: TRBV28; D: -; DNA: TGTGCCAGCAGTACCCAGCCTTTCTATGGCTACACCTTC; CDR3: CASSTQPFYGYTF
J: TRBJ2-5; size: -; V: TRBV5-4; D: -; DNA: TGTGCCAGCAGCTTGGACCGCCAAGAGACCCAGTACTTC; CDR3: CASSLDRQETQYF
J: TRBJ1-4; size: once; V: TRBV5-1; D: -; DNA: TGCGCCAGCAGCTTAACAGGAGCAACTAATGAAAAACTGTTTTTT; CDR3: CASSLTGATNEKLFF
J: TRBJ1-1; size: -; V: TRBV28; D: TRBD1; DNA: TGTGCCAGCAGTTACCGATGGACAGGCAGAGAAGCTTTCTTT; CDR3: CASSYRWTGREAFF
J: TRBJ2-2; size: -; V: TRBV5-5; D: -; DNA: TGTGCCAGCAGCCCCGCCGGGCAGGCGACGAACACCGGGGAGCTGTTTTTT; CDR3: CASSPAGQATNTGELFF
J: TRBJ2-3; size: -; V: TRBV6-6; D: TRBD2; DNA: TGTGCCAGTCGACTAGCGTTAGATACGCAGTATTTT; CDR3: CASRLALDTQYF
J: TRBJ2-1; size: -; V: TRBV19; D: -; DNA: TGTGCCAGTAGTATCGGGCTGTACAATGAGCAGTTCTTC; CDR3: CASSIGLYNEQFF
J: TRBJ2-2; size: -; V: TRBV28; D: -; DNA: TGTGCCAGCAGAGAGAACACCGGGGAGCTGTTTTTT; CDR3: CASRENTGELFF
J: TRBJ2-7; size: -; V: TRBV7-2; D: TRBD2; DNA: TGTGCCAGCAGCCGCACTACGAGCGGGGGTTCCTACGAGCAGTACTTC; CDR3: CASSRTTSGGSYEQYF
J: TRBJ2-1; size: -; V: TRBV11-2; D: TRBD2; DNA: TGTGCCAGCAGCTTCTTAGCGGGTAACTCCTACAATGAGCAGTTCTTC; CDR3: CASSFLAGNSYNEQFF
J: TRBJ2-1; size: -; V: TRBV7-7; D: -; DNA: TGTGCTAGCACCCCACACCCAATAGTCGACAATGAGCAGTTCTTC; CDR3: CASTPHPIVDNEQFF
J: TRBJ2-5; size: -; V: TRBV14; D: -; DNA: TGTGCCAGCAGCCAAGTAACGGGACCCCAAGAGACCCAGTACTTC; CDR3: CASSQVTGPQETQYF
J: TRBJ2-7; size: -; V: TRBV5-1; D: -; DNA: TGCGCCAGCAGGTCAGGGGTGGCCCCCTACGAGCAGTACTTC; CDR3: CASRSGVAPYEQYF
J: TRBJ2-3; size: -; V: TRBV10-3; D: -; DNA: TGTGCCATCAGAGGAGCCGAGACAGATACGCAGTATTTT; CDR3: CAIRGAETDTQYF
J: TRBJ2-1; size: -; V: TRBV7-9; D: -; DNA: TGTGCCAGCAGCGAAACAGTTACAGGGTACGAGCAGTTCTTC; CDR3: CASSETVTGYEQFF
J: TRBJ1-5; size: -; V: TRBV5-1; D: -; DNA: TGCGCCAGCAGCCGTACCCCAGGGGCGGGGGATCAGCCCCAGCATTTT; CDR3: CASSRTPGAGDQPQHF
J: TRBJ2-1; size: -; V: TRBV6-6; D: TRBD2; DNA: TGTGCCAGCCTTGAGAGCGGGGGGCTTGGGGATGAGCAGTTCTTC; CDR3: CASLESGGLGDEQFF
J: TRBJ2-3; size: -; V: TRBV6-4; D: TRBD2; DNA: TGTGCCAGCAGTGGACTAGCGGGAGCAGATACGCAGTATTTT; CDR3: CASSGLAGADTQYF
J: TRBJ2-5; size: -; V: TRBV15; D: TRBD2; DNA: TGTGCCACCAGCAGACCGAAGACTAGCGGGGACCAAGAGACCCAGTACTTC; CDR3: CATSRPKTSGDQETQYF
J: TRBJ1-2; size: -; V: TRBV30; D: -; DNA: TGTGCCTGGAGTGTAATTAACTATGGCTACACCTTC; CDR3: CAWSVINYGYTF
J: TRBJ2-3; size: -; V: TRBV7-3; D: TRBD2; DNA: TGTGCCAGCAGCTTGACTAGCGGGGCGGATACGCAGTATTTT; CDR3: CASSLTSGADTQYF
J: TRBJ1-5; size: -; V: TRBV6-6; D: TRBD1; DNA: TGTGCCAGCAGCGCCTCGGGACAGGCATGGAATCAGCCCCAGCATTTT; CDR3: CASSASGQAWNQPQHF
J: TRBJ2-1; size: -; V: TRBV11-2; D: -; DNA: TGTGCCAGCAGTCCAACAGGATCCCCCTACAATGAGCAGTTCTTC; CDR3: CASSPTGSPYNEQFF
J: TRBJ2-2; size: -; V: TRBV30; D: TRBD1; DNA: TGTGCCTGGAGTGCGGGACAGAGGAACACCGGGGAGCTGTTTTTT; CDR3: CAWSAGQRNTGELFF
J: TRBJ2-7; size: -; V: TRBV6-1; D: -; DNA: TGTGCCAGCAGTGAATCGACTTACGAGCAGTACTTC; CDR3: CASSESTYEQYF
J: TRBJ1-5; size: -; V: TRBV19; D: -; DNA: TGTGCCAGTGGCGGACGGTGGCTTGATCAGCCCCAGCATTTT; CDR3: CASGGRWLDQPQHF
J: TRBJ2-7; size: -; V: TRBV10-3; D: TRBD2; DNA: TGTGCCATCAGTGGTTCCAGCGGGAGATTATACGAGCAGTACTTC; CDR3: CAISGSSGRLYEQYF
J: TRBJ2-3; size: -; V: TRBV9; D: -; DNA: TGTGCCAGCAGCGCGACCATTCGTCGTGCTTACACAGATACGCAGTATTTT; CDR3: CASSATIRRAYTDTQYF
J: TRBJ2-7; size: -; V: TRBV6-5; D: -; DNA: TGTGCCAGCAGTTACAATGGACTTTCTACCTACGAGCAGTACTTC; CDR3: CASSYNGLSTYEQYF
J: TRBJ2-2; size: -; V: TRBV27; D: -; DNA: TGTGCCAGCAGAAACCCTGTGGGGCTTGTCACCGGGGAGCTGTTTTTT; CDR3: CASRNPVGLVTGELFF
J: TRBJ2-7; size: once; V: TRBV2; D: TRBD2; DNA: TGTGCCAGCAGTGAGCTAGCGGGAGTGGGTGAGCAGTACTTC; CDR3: CASSELAGVGEQYF
J: TRBJ1-5; size: -; V: TRBV7-9; D: -; DNA: TGTGCCAGCAGCTTAGGAAAACAAGGCCTCAATCAGCCCCAGCATTTT; CDR3: CASSLGKQGLNQPQHF
J: TRBJ2-3; size: -; V: TRBV9; D: TRBD2; DNA: TGTGCCAGCAGCGCCCTGACTAGCGGAGATACGCAGTATTTT; CDR3: CASSALTSGDTQYF